This TCR beta chain was sequenced in a study of cytomegalovirus exposure and HLA in healthy donors. The repertoire was sequenced with immunoSEQ multiplex PCR; TCRdb's copy has only in-frame clones and lacks some. The sample carries about 140,000 clones, about 87% recorded once. The donors were members of the validation cohort, which comprised roughly 130 subjects and was separate from the first cohort of 600 to 850 subjects. This clone was observed many times. Its specificity is not known. V was trimmed by 4 bases and J by 2 bases, leaving 8 bases between them. Germline V gene data show CDR1 as LNHDA and CDR2 as SQIVND (reference sequence). This CDR3 region has 13 residues. Study outcomes and limitations: Confirmation was obtained in vitro that three CMV-associated chains are specific for CMV antigens.

The clonotype was recovered from a man aged 18-30 years in good health and CMV-seropositive. The sample taken for sequencing was PBMCs. J is TRBJ2-5 and V is TRBV19, with D possibly being TRBD1 (5 bases). CDR3 loop: CASSTQGQETQYF. The CDR3 DNA sequence: TGTGCCAGTAGTACGCAGGGTCAAGAGACCCAGTACTTC.